Listed below are T cell receptor beta chains from one sample, sequenced in a study of PD-1 blockade in classical Hodgkin lymphoma. Measured with immunoSEQ multiplex PCR; TCRdb has only the in-frame clones, and not every one. The repertoire holds approximately 65,000 clones, about 91% seen once, with roughly an eighth in the top ten. Sequences were derived from peripheral blood mononuclear cells (PBMCs), sampled at baseline. The source is a human donor with classical Hodgkin lymphoma. The CDR3 runs from the conserved cysteine through the conserved F or W. The D gene is left open where the match is weak. A row's size may be missing; if present it is once, few, many or a size class.

D: TRBD2; V: TRBV6-1; size: -; J: TRBJ2-1; DNA: TGTGCCAGCAGTGAAGGGGCGGCGGGGGGGCCCTATGAGCAGTTCTTC; CDR3: CASSEGAAGGPYEQFF
D: TRBD1; V: TRBV5-4; size: -; J: TRBJ1-2; DNA: TGTGCCAGCAGCTTATCAGGGGGAGGCTACACCTTC; CDR3: CASSLSGGGYTF
D: TRBD1; V: TRBV4-2; size: -; J: TRBJ1-1; DNA: TGTGCCAGCAGCCCCCAGGGGGACAGGGATGACACTGAAGCTTTCTTT; CDR3: CASSPQGDRDDTEAFF
D: -; V: TRBV25-1; size: -; J: TRBJ2-3; DNA: TGTGCCAGCAGTGAATGGTCAGAGCCCGATACGCAGTATTTT; CDR3: CASSEWSEPDTQYF
D: TRBD1; V: TRBV5-1; size: -; J: TRBJ1-3; DNA: TGCGCCAGCAGCTTGGCCGGACAGGGGAACACCATATATTTT; CDR3: CASSLAGQGNTIYF
D: TRBD2; V: TRBV5-6; size: -; J: TRBJ2-1; DNA: TGTGCCAGCAGCCCGGGAGGCAATGAGCAGTTCTTC; CDR3: CASSPGGNEQFF
D: -; V: TRBV28; size: -; J: TRBJ1-1; DNA: TGTGCCAGCACCCAAGGGTCAACAGTAAAGTCTTTCTTT; CDR3: CASTQGSTVKSFF
D: TRBD1; V: TRBV6-5; size: -; J: TRBJ1-2; DNA: TGTGCCAGCAGTTCAAGACAGGGTCCTGATGGCTACACCTTC; CDR3: CASSSRQGPDGYTF
D: -; V: TRBV27; size: -; J: TRBJ2-2; DNA: TGTGCCAGCAGTCTCTCCGGGACAAGAGGGACCGGGGAGCTGTTTTTT; CDR3: CASSLSGTRGTGELFF
D: -; V: TRBV27; size: once; J: TRBJ2-5; DNA: TGTGCCAGCAGTCCGGGCCTCAACGGGGAGACCCAGTACTTC; CDR3: CASSPGLNGETQYF
D: TRBD1; V: TRBV6-5; size: -; J: TRBJ2-7; DNA: TGTGCCAGCAGCTTGACAGGGGGCAGCTACGAGCAGTACTTC; CDR3: CASSLTGGSYEQYF
D: TRBD1; V: TRBV7-9; size: once; J: TRBJ1-1; DNA: TGTGCCAGCAGCCCACTGGGACAGCGGACCACTGAAGCTTTCTTT; CDR3: CASSPLGQRTTEAFF
D: -; V: TRBV29-1; size: -; J: TRBJ1-1; DNA: TGCAGCACGTGGACGATGGGGCGGAACACTGAAGCTTTCTTT; CDR3: CSTWTMGRNTEAFF
D: TRBD2; V: TRBV6-1; size: -; J: TRBJ2-5; DNA: TGTGCCAGCAGTGAAGAGCGGGGGGGCCTTCGGGAGACCCAGTACTTC; CDR3: CASSEERGGLRETQYF
D: TRBD1; V: TRBV5-1; size: -; J: TRBJ1-2; DNA: TGCGCCAGCAGCTTGGTGTCCGGCGGCGGCAGGGGGAGTAACTATGGCTACACCTTC; CDR3: CASSLVSGGGRGSNYGYTF
D: TRBD1; V: TRBV28; size: -; J: TRBJ1-1; DNA: TGTGCCAGCAGAAGACAGGGGAACACTGAAGCTTTCTTT; CDR3: CASRRQGNTEAFF
D: -; V: TRBV11-2; size: -; J: TRBJ2-5; DNA: TGTGCCAGCAGCCAGACCCCGACTAGGGAAGAGACCCAGTACTTC; CDR3: CASSQTPTREETQYF
D: -; V: TRBV10-1; size: -; J: TRBJ1-1; DNA: TGCGCCAGCAGTGAGAGGGAGGTAGACACTGAAGCTTTCTTT; CDR3: CASSEREVDTEAFF
D: -; V: TRBV9; size: -; J: TRBJ2-7; DNA: TGTGCCAGCAGCCCCCAGTTGGACTACGAGCAGTACTTC; CDR3: CASSPQLDYEQYF
D: TRBD2; V: TRBV7-2; size: once; J: TRBJ2-7; DNA: TGTGCCAGCAGCTTAGTCAGCGGGGGGGCTTCTTCATACGAGCAGTACTTC; CDR3: CASSLVSGGASSYEQYF
D: -; V: TRBV28; size: -; J: TRBJ2-3; DNA: TGTGCCAGCAGTTTATCCCAGGGGATCAAGCAGTATTTT; CDR3: CASSLSQGIKQYF
D: -; V: TRBV15; size: -; J: TRBJ2-3; DNA: TGTGCCACCAGCAGAGAGGGGGGCAGACTCCCCGATACGCAGTATTTT; CDR3: CATSREGGRLPDTQYF
D: -; V: TRBV30; size: -; J: TRBJ1-2; DNA: TGTGCCTGGAGCGCCTCGGGGCCGGGCTACACCTTC; CDR3: CAWSASGPGYTF
D: -; V: TRBV9; size: -; J: TRBJ1-2; DNA: TGTGCCAGCAGCGACCCGACGGGGAACTATGGCTACACCTTC; CDR3: CASSDPTGNYGYTF
D: -; V: TRBV25-1; size: once; J: TRBJ1-6; DNA: TGTGCCAGCATGGAGTTCTCTAATTCACCCCTCCACTTT; CDR3: CASMEFSNSPLHF
D: -; V: TRBV4-3; size: once; J: TRBJ1-1; DNA: TGCGCCAGCAGCCAATGGATCGGGGCGGGCACTGAAGCTTTCTTT; CDR3: CASSQWIGAGTEAFF
D: -; V: TRBV11-2; size: once; J: TRBJ2-5; DNA: TGTGCCAGCAGCCTCGCAGGGTTCCAAGAGACCCAGTACTTC; CDR3: CASSLAGFQETQYF
D: -; V: TRBV20-1; size: once; J: TRBJ2-2; DNA: TGCAGTGCTAGAGTCGGGGCCGAGCTGTTTTTT; CDR3: CSARVGAELFF
D: -; V: TRBV9; size: -; J: TRBJ1-2; DNA: TGTGCCAGCAGCGTAGCTGCCGAGGGGATAAACTATGGCTACACCTTC; CDR3: CASSVAAEGINYGYTF
D: TRBD1; V: TRBV28; size: -; J: TRBJ1-5; DNA: TGTGCCAGCAGTGACAGGGTCGCGGGCAATCAGCCCCAGCATTTT; CDR3: CASSDRVAGNQPQHF
D: -; V: TRBV5-1; size: -; J: TRBJ1-6; DNA: TGCGCCAGCAGCTTGCGCAGCTCCTATAATTCACCCCTCCACTTT; CDR3: CASSLRSSYNSPLHF
D: TRBD1; V: TRBV28; size: -; J: TRBJ2-7; DNA: TGTGCCAGCAGTTTACCCGGACAGGGGTTCCAGTACTTC; CDR3: CASSLPGQGFQYF
D: -; V: TRBV15; size: -; J: TRBJ1-2; DNA: TGTGCCACTTCGCTTGGACACCGCTATGGCTACACCTTC; CDR3: CATSLGHRYGYTF
D: -; V: TRBV5-5; size: -; J: TRBJ1-2; DNA: TGTGCCAGCAGCTTGGCGACGTCAGCACGAAACTATGGCTACACCTTC; CDR3: CASSLATSARNYGYTF
D: -; V: TRBV18; size: -; J: TRBJ2-1; DNA: TGTGCCAGCTCACCACCTCTCTTCTCCTACAATGAGCAGTTCTTC; CDR3: CASSPPLFSYNEQFF
D: -; V: TRBV30; size: once; J: TRBJ1-2; DNA: TGTGCCTGGAGTGCAGGGCCCCACCATGGCTACACCTTC; CDR3: CAWSAGPHHGYTF
D: TRBD1; V: TRBV30; size: -; J: TRBJ1-5; DNA: TGTGCCTGGAGTGTACAGGGGGGAACGGAGCCCCAGCATTTT; CDR3: CAWSVQGGTEPQHF
D: TRBD1; V: TRBV5-6; size: -; J: TRBJ2-7; DNA: TGTGCCAGCAGCATAGGGGGCTCTTACGAGCAGTACTTC; CDR3: CASSIGGSYEQYF
D: -; V: TRBV10-3; size: -; J: TRBJ1-1; DNA: TGTGCCATCAGTGGGCCGGGAGGGACTGAAGCTTTCTTT; CDR3: CAISGPGGTEAFF
D: -; V: TRBV5-1; size: -; J: TRBJ1-5; DNA: TGCGCCAGCAGCCAAGACCGGGACATTCAGCCCCAGCATTTT; CDR3: CASSQDRDIQPQHF
D: -; V: TRBV25-1; size: -; J: TRBJ2-1; DNA: TGTGCCAGCAGTGATTGGGATAGGCAGTTCTTC; CDR3: CASSDWDRQFF
D: -; V: TRBV29-1; size: -; J: TRBJ2-7; DNA: TGCAGCGTTGATTCGGACGGCTCCTACGAGCAGTACTTC; CDR3: CSVDSDGSYEQYF
D: -; V: TRBV10-3; size: once; J: TRBJ1-1; DNA: TGTGCCATCAGTGTGTCGGCGAACACTGAAGCTTTCTTT; CDR3: CAISVSANTEAFF
D: TRBD1; V: TRBV4-3; size: -; J: TRBJ2-1; DNA: TGCGCCAGCAGCCAAGGGGACAGCTACAATGAGCAGTTCTTC; CDR3: CASSQGDSYNEQFF
D: -; V: TRBV7-7; size: -; J: TRBJ2-6; DNA: TGTGCCAGCAGCGCGACACGGCCACAAAGTCGGGCCAACGTCCTGACTTTC; CDR3: CASSATRPQSRANVLTF
D: -; V: TRBV5-1; size: -; J: TRBJ1-6; DNA: TGCGCCAGCAGCTTACACTCGACAGGCTTAAATTCACCCCTCCACTTT; CDR3: CASSLHSTGLNSPLHF
D: -; V: TRBV7-3; size: once; J: TRBJ1-2; DNA: TGTGCCAGCAGCTTAGGCGAATATGGCTACACCTTC; CDR3: CASSLGEYGYTF
D: -; V: TRBV19; size: once; J: TRBJ2-1; DNA: TGTGCCAGTAGTATTATCAATGAGCAGTTCTTC; CDR3: CASSIINEQFF
D: TRBD1; V: TRBV5-1; size: once; J: TRBJ2-3; DNA: TGCGCCAGCAGCCCGGGACAGGGGGTGGATACGCAGTATTTT; CDR3: CASSPGQGVDTQYF
D: -; V: TRBV5-8; size: -; J: TRBJ1-3; DNA: TGTGCCAGCAGCAGGACAGTGAGCATCTCTGGAAACACCATATATTTT; CDR3: CASSRTVSISGNTIYF
D: -; V: TRBV6-6; size: -; J: TRBJ1-6; DNA: TGTGCCAGCAGTCCCGGACAGCTAAAACCCAATTCACCCCTCCACTTT; CDR3: CASSPGQLKPNSPLHF
D: TRBD1; V: TRBV6-5; size: -; J: TRBJ2-3; DNA: TGTGCCAGCAGTTACCAGGGACAGGGGGCCACAGATACGCAGTATTTT; CDR3: CASSYQGQGATDTQYF
D: TRBD2; V: TRBV7-9; size: -; J: TRBJ2-2; DNA: TGTGCCAGCAGCTTTAGCGGGAGCACCGGGGAGCTGTTTTTT; CDR3: CASSFSGSTGELFF
D: -; V: TRBV5-8; size: -; J: TRBJ1-6; DNA: TGTGCCAGCAGCTCCTATAATTCACCCCTCCACTTT; CDR3: CASSSYNSPLHF
D: -; V: TRBV2; size: once; J: TRBJ1-6; DNA: TGTGCCAGCCACCTCGGGGGACCTCAAAATTCACCCCTCCACTTT; CDR3: CASHLGGPQNSPLHF
D: -; V: TRBV18; size: -; J: TRBJ2-3; DNA: TGTGCCAGCTCACCCGGACAGCCCATAGATACGCAGTATTTT; CDR3: CASSPGQPIDTQYF
D: -; V: TRBV5-6; size: -; J: TRBJ1-5; DNA: TGTGCCAGCAGCCTTACAGGGTATAGCAATCAGCCCCAGCATTTT; CDR3: CASSLTGYSNQPQHF